This TCR beta chain was profiled in a study of cytomegalovirus exposure and HLA in healthy donors. Study-wide findings and caveats: A missense DCLRE1C variant was associated with V- and J-gene trimming of TCR beta chains in a later analysis, and an independent cohort replicated the association. A later analysis showed HLA-associated TCR beta chains outstripping equally common others in clonal expansion.

Donors in the study were healthy people who gave bone marrow. As for this clone: Its cognate antigen is unknown.

The PCR used 60 Vbeta and 13 Jbeta primers. The protocol was immunoSEQ multiplex PCR, while the TCRdb copy is restricted to in-frame clones and leaves out a portion. Of roughly 130,000 clones listed, 55% to 75% are singletons. Per the germline V gene, CDR1 is SNHLY and CDR2 is FYNNEI. Trimming removed 5 bases from V and 4 bases from J, with 8 bases in between. CDR3 length: 12 residues. The receptor was isolated from a human donor in good health. This chain uses TRBV2 with TRBJ1-1; the D gene is possibly TRBD1 (5 bases). The sequencing sample was made of PBMCs. This chain's CDR3 is CASSYTGTEAFF. DNA for the CDR3: TGTGCCAGCAGTTATACAGGCACTGAAGCTTTCTTT.